The 32 T cell receptor beta chains given below trace back to one sample, sequenced in a study of graft-versus-host responses after intestinal transplantation. TCRdb's table, derived via immunoSEQ multiplex PCR, lists solely in-frame clones and lacks some. The repertoire holds just over 40,000 clones, with around 90% as singletons. This sample comprised PBMCs, obtained around 330 days after intestinal transplant. The receptors here all came from a human patient who received an intestinal transplant, so some T cells may come from the graft donor.

J is TRBJ2-3 and V is TRBV6-1, with TRBD2 matching over 12 bases. Per the germline V gene, CDR1 is MNHNS and CDR2 is SASEGT. V trimming: 2 bases; J trimming: 8 bases; junction bases outside the gene matches: 5. This CDR3 comprises 15 residues. CDR3 amino acids: CASSELAGGPVTQYF. CDR3 nucleotides: TGTGCCAGCAGTGAACTAGCGGGGGGGCCGGTTACGCAGTATTTT.

This chain connects TRBV2 to TRBJ1-6; the match to TRBD1 covers 8 bases. Germline trimming cut 7 bases from V and 4 bases from J; bases unmatched to any gene: 6. CDR3 length equals 15 residues. The germline gives CDR1 SNHLY, CDR2 FYNNEI. CDR3 loop: CASIRTGGYNSPLHF. CDR3 coding DNA: TGTGCCAGCATTCGAACAGGGGGGTATAATTCACCCCTCCACTTT.

The CDR3 loop is CASSSEGTGGEDTEAFF. In DNA form, the CDR3 reads TGTGCCAGCAGCTCAGAAGGGACAGGGGGCGAGGACACTGAAGCTTTCTTT. The V and J genes are TRBV28 and TRBJ1-1; 12 bases align to TRBD1. V was pared by 6 bases and J by 3 bases, with 11 bases of the junction left unmatched. The V gene's germline CDR1 is MDHEN and CDR2 SYDVKM. This CDR3 has 17 residues.

This clone was observed a few times. The chain carries TRBV4-1 and TRBJ1-1; perhaps TRBD1 as D (6 bases). Germline loops: CDR1 MGHRA, CDR2 YSYEKL. Trimming stripped 0 bases from V and 0 bases from J, with 14 bases between. The CDR3 is made up of 17 amino acids. Here the CDR3 DNA reads TGCGCCAGCAGCCAAGATCGGGCCAGGGGTGTGAACACTGAAGCTTTCTTT. Translated, it gives CASSQDRARGVNTEAFF.

This chain links TRBV9 with TRBJ1-5, with TRBD1 as a possible D gene (5 bases). Per the germline V gene, CDR1 is SGDLS and CDR2 is YYNGEE. CDR3 size: 13 residues. Trimming stripped 7 bases from V and 4 bases from J, with 12 bases between. This chain's CDR3 is CASGEEGNQPQHF. CDR3 DNA sequence: TGTGCCAGCGGGGAGGAGGGGAATCAGCCCCAGCATTTT.

The chain carries TRBV5-4 and TRBJ2-3, with a tentative D call TRBD1 (5 bases). V gave up 4 bases and J gave up 2 bases, with 11 bases separating them. The CDR3 consists of 14 residues. The germline V gene has CDR1 SGHNT and CDR2 YYREEE (reference sequence). The CDR3 reads CASSPATVTDTQYF. CDR3 sequence (DNA): TGTGCCAGCAGCCCCGCGACAGTCACAGATACGCAGTATTTT.

On this clone itself: The junction departs from germline at one end; a sequencing error may be responsible. The chain links TRBV7-7 to TRBJ2-7; 8 bases agree with TRBD1. The CDR3 consists of 16 residues. Germline CDR1 reads SSHAT; CDR2 reads FNYEAQ (reference sequence). DNA of the CDR3: TGTGCTAGCAGCTTCCTTTGGACAGGGCTTTCCTACGAGCAGTACTTC. Protein: CASSFLWTGLSYEQYF. Full variable domain (missing parts from reference TRBV7-7 and TRBJ2-7): GAGVSQSPRYKVTKRGQDVTLRCDPISSHATLYWYQQALGQGPEFLTYFNYEAQPDKSGLPSDRFSAERPEGSISTLTIQRTEQRDSAMYRCASSFLWTGLSYEQYFGPGTRLTVT.

The chain couples TRBV28 to TRBJ1-4, with a weak D call TRBD1 (5 bases). V was trimmed by 6 bases and J by 8 bases, leaving 19 bases between them. CDR1 is MDHEN, CDR2 SYDVKM, per germline. The CDR3 covers 15 residues. The CDR3 DNA is TGTGCCAGCAGCTCCGACTACCTTGGGGGGGAAAAACTGTTTTTT. Its protein product is CASSSDYLGGEKLFF.

This sequence joins TRBV7-2 and TRBJ2-3; the D gene is possibly TRBD2 (6 bases). Germline V gives CDR1 SGHTA, CDR2 FQGNSA. Trimming cost V 7 bases and J 6 bases, with 14 bases left between them. This CDR3 is built from 13 residues. The DNA of the CDR3 is TGTGCCAGCACCCGTCAGACTAGTGATACGCAGTATTTT. This encodes CASTRQTSDTQYF.

The rearrangement joins TRBV2 to TRBJ2-1; D possibly uses TRBD1 or TRBD2 (5 bases each). V shed 3 bases and J shed 8 bases, with 14 bases lying between them. Germline-derived CDR1 and CDR2 are SNHLY and FYNNEI. The CDR3 is made up of 14 amino acids. The DNA of the CDR3 is TGTGCCAGCAGTGATATGAGGGGTGGGGATGAGCAGTTCTTC. It yields the protein CASSDMRGGDEQFF.

The chain carries TRBV5-6 and TRBJ2-2, with 10 bases matching TRBD2. The CDR3 consists of 16 residues. J gave up 3 bases and V 7 bases, and 9 bases lay outside the gene matches. The germline gives CDR1 SGHDT, CDR2 YYEEEE. CDR3 in amino acids: CASQASGSGDTGELFF. CDR3 bases: TGTGCCAGCCAGGCTAGCGGGAGCGGGGACACCGGGGAGCTGTTTTTT.

The rearrangement uses TRBV2 and TRBJ1-1; D is ambiguous. Germline V gene sequence: CDR1 SNHLY, CDR2 FYNNEI. There are 12 residues in the CDR3. Trimming left V 8 bases short and J 0 bases short, with 7 bases between. The CDR3 nucleotides read TGTGCCAGCGGGGTTATGAACACTGAAGCTTTCTTT. Translating gives CASGVMNTEAFF.

The CDR3 spells CAIPKGGGEQYF. CDR3 DNA sequence: TGTGCCATCCCCAAGGGGGGGGGCGAGCAGTACTTC. V is TRBV10-3 and J is TRBJ2-7; TRBD2 is a possible D gene (7 bases). Trimming removed 8 bases from V and 6 bases from J, with 14 bases in between. Per the germline V gene, CDR1 is ENHRY and CDR2 is SYGVKD. The CDR3 length is 12 residues.

The chain carries TRBV4-1 and TRBJ2-5; 7 nucleotides agree with TRBD1. The CDR3 covers 16 residues. The V gene's germline CDR1 is MGHRA and CDR2 YSYEKL. V dropped 3 bases and J dropped 5; count of bases not matched to a gene: 12. The CDR3 DNA reads as TGCGCCAGCAGCCAGACGTATCGACAGGGCGGGGAGACCCAGTACTTC. Amino acid sequence: CASSQTYRQGGETQYF.

The chain is built from TRBV18 and TRBJ1-5; D is uncertain. CDR3 length equals 15 residues. Trimming took off 2 bases at V and 0 bases at J, with 8 bases between the two ends. CDR1 is KGHSH, CDR2 LQKENI, per germline. In DNA form, the CDR3 reads TGTGCCAGCTCACCAGGTTCTTCTAGCAATCAGCCCCAGCATTTT. Translation: CASSPGSSSNQPQHF.

This clone is a singleton in its sample. J is TRBJ2-5 and V is TRBV28, with unresolved D. The germline gives CDR1 MDHEN, CDR2 SYDVKM. The CDR3 is 14 amino acids. V shed 6 bases and J shed 4 bases, with 15 bases lying between them. CDR3 DNA: TGTGCCAGCAGCCGATCTGGATTGGCAGAGACCCAGTACTTC. Amino acid sequence: CASSRSGLAETQYF.

This sequence joins TRBV4-2 and TRBJ2-7; D not certain. The V gene lost 0 bases and the J gene lost 2 bases, with 5 bases spanning the gap. The CDR3 has 13 amino acids. Germline V CDR1 and CDR2: LGHNA, YNFKEQ. The CDR3 DNA sequence: TGTGCCAGCAGCCAAGAAGGGCCCTACGAGCAGTACTTC. Its protein product is CASSQEGPYEQYF.

The sample holds one count of this clone. The chain employs TRBV29-1 and TRBJ2-3; TRBD2 agrees at 14 bases. J lost 0 bases, V lost 4 bases, and 9 bases had no gene match. The germline V gene encodes CDR1 SQVTM and CDR2 ANQGSEA. The CDR3 has 18 amino acids. DNA of the CDR3: TGCAGCGTTGGGACGGGGACTAGCGGGGGCCTTAGCACAGATACGCAGTATTTT. As protein: CSVGTGTSGGLSTDTQYF.

The chain couples TRBV25-1 to TRBJ1-1, with D maybe TRBD1 (6 bases). Germline CDR1 reads MGHDK; CDR2 reads SYGVNS. The CDR3 loop spans 14 amino acids. The germline V and J ends were trimmed by 1 base and 4 bases, with 10 bases remaining between them. The CDR3 bases are TGTGCCAGCAGTGAATGGGGGGGCGCCACTGAAGCTTTCTTT. This encodes CASSEWGGATEAFF.

This chain links TRBV6-1 with TRBJ2-7; 7 bases are shared with TRBD1. The CDR3 runs to 14 residues. V was clipped by 8 bases and J by 2 bases; unmatched bases: 9. CDR1 and CDR2 from the germline V gene are MNHNS and SASEGT. This CDR3 is CASQLTGAPYEQYF. Here the CDR3 DNA reads TGTGCCAGCCAATTAACAGGGGCCCCCTACGAGCAGTACTTC.

The chain carries TRBV29-1 and TRBJ1-2; 8 bases fit TRBD1. CDR1 and CDR2 from the germline V gene are SQVTM and ANQGSEA. The length of the CDR3 is 13 residues. After removal of 4 bases from V and 2 bases from J, the junction contained 3 bases not matched to a gene. CDR3 nucleotide sequence: TGCAGCGTTGGACAGGGGCCGAACTATGGCTACACCTTC. Translation: CSVGQGPNYGYTF. The full variable domain, in which reference TRBV29-1 and TRBJ1-2 provide the parts outside the CDR3, is SAVISQKPSRDICQRGTSLTIQCQVDSQVTMMFWYRQQPGQSLTLIATANQGSEATYESGFVIDKFPISRPNLTFSTLTVSNMSPEDSSIYLCSVGQGPNYGYTFGSGTRLTVV.

V gene TRBV5-4 combines with J gene TRBJ2-3, with 7 bases fitting TRBD2. The ends lost 4 bases at V and 0 bases at J; junction bases unmatched: 5. The CDR3 length is 15 residues. Germline CDR1 and CDR2: SGHNT and YYREEE (reference sequence). The CDR3: CASSPPGLSTDTQYF. Here the CDR3 DNA reads TGTGCCAGCAGCCCACCGGGACTAAGCACAGATACGCAGTATTTT.

V gene TRBV4-2 combines with J gene TRBJ2-7, with a possible D match to TRBD1 (5 bases). Trimming cost V 4 bases and J 5 bases, with 6 bases left between them. This CDR3 spans 11 amino acids. Germline loops: CDR1 LGHNA, CDR2 YNFKEQ. The CDR3 sequence: CASSLRDEQYF. CDR3 coding DNA: TGTGCCAGCAGCCTCAGGGACGAGCAGTACTTC.

With respect to this clone: The germline gene is not matched at one end of the junction; a read error may be the cause. The V gene is TRBV7-2, the J gene TRBJ2-4; 7 positions agree with TRBD1. Germline CDR1 and CDR2: SGHTA and FQGNSA. The CDR3 is 13 residues long. The CDR3 loop is CASSFSTGAAGRF. CDR3 sequence (DNA): TGTGCCAGCAGCTTTTCCACAGGGGCAGCAGGTCGGTTC. The full variable domain, its missing parts supplied by reference TRBV7-2 and TRBJ2-4, is GAGVSQSPSNKVTEKGKDVELRCDPISGHTALYWYRQSLGQGLEFLIYFQGNSAPDKSGLPSDRFSAERTGGSVSTLTIQRTQQEDSAVYLCASSFSTGAAGRFGAGTRLSVL.

The chain employs TRBV5-5 and TRBJ1-1; D remains ambiguous. Germline CDR1 is SGHKS and CDR2 is YYEKEE (reference sequence). This CDR3 region has 14 residues. Deletions cut 1 base from V and 0 bases from J, with 7 bases between. The CDR3 protein is CASSLSNLNTEAFF. The DNA for the CDR3 is TGTGCCAGCAGCTTGTCGAACCTGAACACTGAAGCTTTCTTT.

This rearrangement joins TRBV12-5 to TRBJ2-3; maybe TRBD1 (6 bases). V shed 5 bases and J shed 2 bases, with 17 bases lying between them. The CDR3 has 16 amino acids. Per germline, CDR1 LGHNT and CDR2 FRNRAP. The CDR3 coding sequence is TGTGCTAGTGGTACCCCTCCAGGGGTTCTCACAGATACGCAGTATTTT. Translating it yields CASGTPPGVLTDTQYF.

The rearrangement links TRBV5-4 to TRBJ1-5; D gene unclear. Trimming took off 0 bases at V and 3 bases at J, with 7 bases between the two ends. The CDR3 has 14 residues. CDR1 is SGHNT and CDR2 is YYREEE in the germline V gene (reference sequence). This CDR3 is CASSLGGTNQPQHF. In DNA form, the CDR3 reads TGTGCCAGCAGCTTGGGGGGTACCAATCAGCCCCAGCATTTT.

This clone was seen just once. The CDR3 DNA reads TGTGCCAGCAGCTTAGAGGGGTCTGGCTACACCTTC. Translated, it gives CASSLEGSGYTF. This sequence joins TRBV7-3 and TRBJ1-2, with a weak D call TRBD1 (5 bases). Trimming removed 2 bases from V and 7 bases from J, with 8 bases in between. The CDR3 covers 12 residues. Germline loops: CDR1 SGHTA, CDR2 FQGTGA.

The gene calls are TRBV7-3 and TRBJ2-3, with 8 bases identical to TRBD2. The germline gives CDR1 SGHTA, CDR2 FQGTGA. This CDR3 comprises 14 residues. Trimming took 5 bases from V and 6 from J; bases not matched to a gene: 7. As DNA, the CDR3 is TGTGCCAGCAGCCCACTAGCGGAGCGGGATACGCAGTATTTT. Translated: CASSPLAERDTQYF.

This chain uses TRBV19 with TRBJ1-1; TRBD1 matches at 9 bases. Germline values: CDR1 LNHDA, CDR2 SQIVND (reference sequence). The CDR3 is made up of 13 amino acids. V lost 6 bases and J lost 5; bases outside the gene matches: 4. The CDR3 spells CASRTGGGTEAFF. CDR3 nucleotide sequence: TGTGCCAGTAGGACAGGGGGAGGTACTGAAGCTTTCTTT.

The chain employs TRBV12-5 and TRBJ2-5; D is undetermined. V dropped 0 bases and J dropped 3 bases, with 5 bases sitting between them. This CDR3 spans 13 amino acids. Germline V gene lookup returns CDR1 LGHNT and CDR2 FRNRAP. In DNA, the CDR3 is TGTGCTAGTGGTTTGGTAGATAAAGAGACCCAGTACTTC. Translating gives CASGLVDKETQYF. Together with reference TRBV12-5 and TRBJ2-5, the CDR3 gives the full variable domain: DARVTQTPRHKVTEMGQEVTMRCQPILGHNTVFWYRQTMMQGLELLAYFRNRAPLDDSGMPKDRFSAEMPDATLATLKIQPSEPRDSAVYFCASGLVDKETQYFGPGTRLLVL.

The rearrangement links TRBV4-1 to TRBJ1-2; D may be TRBD1 (5 bases). Trimming pared 4 bases from V and 8 bases from J, leaving 14 bases between. The CDR3 runs 13 residues. Germline V CDR1 and CDR2: MGHRA, YSYEKL. Written as DNA, the CDR3 is TGCGCCAGCAGCCGGGGGTGGGGTGGAGGCTACACCTTC. Amino acids: CASSRGWGGGYTF.